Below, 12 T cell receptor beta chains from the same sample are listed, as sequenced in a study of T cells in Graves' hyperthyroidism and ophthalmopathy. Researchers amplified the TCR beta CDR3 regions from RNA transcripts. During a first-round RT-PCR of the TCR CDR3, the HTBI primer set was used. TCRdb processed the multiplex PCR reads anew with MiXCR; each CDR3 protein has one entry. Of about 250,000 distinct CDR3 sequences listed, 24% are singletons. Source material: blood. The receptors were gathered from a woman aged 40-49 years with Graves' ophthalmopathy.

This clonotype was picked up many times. CDR3 bases: TGCAGTGCTAGACACACTTATTCACCCCTCCACTTT. Translation: CSARHTYSPLHF. The chain combines TRBV20-1 with TRBJ1-6; no firm D call. The V and J ends lost 2 bases and 8 bases respectively, with 7 bases between them. The CDR3 has 12 amino acids. Germline V gene lookup returns CDR1 DFQATT and CDR2 SNEGSKA (reference sequence).

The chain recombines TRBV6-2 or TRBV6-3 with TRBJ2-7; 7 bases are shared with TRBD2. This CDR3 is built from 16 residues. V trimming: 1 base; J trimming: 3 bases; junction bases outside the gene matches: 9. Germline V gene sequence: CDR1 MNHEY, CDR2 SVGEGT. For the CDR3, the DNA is TGTGCCAGCAGTTACTTCTTTCAAGGCGGGAGCTACGAGCAGTACTTC. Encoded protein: CASSYFFQGGSYEQYF.

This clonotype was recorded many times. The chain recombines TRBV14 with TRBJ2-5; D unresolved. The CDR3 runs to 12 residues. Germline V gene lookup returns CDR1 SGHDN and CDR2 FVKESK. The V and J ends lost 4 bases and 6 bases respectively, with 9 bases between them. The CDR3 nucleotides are TGTGCCAGCAGCCTCCAACGTCAGACCCAGTACTTC. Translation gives CASSLQRQTQYF.

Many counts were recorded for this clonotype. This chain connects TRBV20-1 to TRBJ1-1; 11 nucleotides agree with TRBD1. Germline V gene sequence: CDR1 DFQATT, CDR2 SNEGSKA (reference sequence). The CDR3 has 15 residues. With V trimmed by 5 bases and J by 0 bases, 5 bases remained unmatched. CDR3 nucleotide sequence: TGCAGTGCTTCGGACAGGGGGCGTATGAACACTGAAGCTTTCTTT. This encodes CSASDRGRMNTEAFF.

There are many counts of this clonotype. CDR3 sequence (DNA): TGCAGTGCTCTCCGACAGGTTTACACTGAAGCTTTCTTT. It translates to CSALRQVYTEAFF. The chain combines TRBV20-1 with TRBJ1-1, with D tentatively TRBD1 (6 bases). CDR3 length: 13 residues. The germline V gene has CDR1 DFQATT and CDR2 SNEGSKA (reference sequence). Trimming cost V 5 bases and J 3 bases, with 13 bases left between them.

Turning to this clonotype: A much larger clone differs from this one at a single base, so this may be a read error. The CDR3 coding sequence is TGTGCCTGCAGTGGGCAGGGGAAGAACACCGGGGGGCTGTTTTTT. Its translation: CACSGQGKNTGGLFF. The chain recombines TRBV28 with TRBJ2-2; D may correspond to TRBD1 or TRBD2 (6 bases each). Germline V lookup: CDR1 MDHEN, CDR2 SYDVKM. This CDR3 spans 15 amino acids.

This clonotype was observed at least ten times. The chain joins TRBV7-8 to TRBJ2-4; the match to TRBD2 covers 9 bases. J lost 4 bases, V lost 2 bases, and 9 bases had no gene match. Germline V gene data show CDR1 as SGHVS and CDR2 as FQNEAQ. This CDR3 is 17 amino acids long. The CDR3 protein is CASSLSSREGRKNIQYF. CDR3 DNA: TGTGCCAGCAGCTTATCTTCGCGGGAGGGAAGGAAAAACATTCAGTACTTC.

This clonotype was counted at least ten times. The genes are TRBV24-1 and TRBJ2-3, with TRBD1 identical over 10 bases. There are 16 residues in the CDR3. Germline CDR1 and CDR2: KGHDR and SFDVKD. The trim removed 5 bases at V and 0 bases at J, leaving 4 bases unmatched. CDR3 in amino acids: CATSVGDRGSTDTQYF. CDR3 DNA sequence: TGTGCCACCAGTGTTGGGGACAGGGGAAGCACAGATACGCAGTATTTT.

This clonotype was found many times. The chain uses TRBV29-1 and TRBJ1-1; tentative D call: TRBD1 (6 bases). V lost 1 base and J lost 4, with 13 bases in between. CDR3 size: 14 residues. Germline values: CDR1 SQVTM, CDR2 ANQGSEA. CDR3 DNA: TGCAGCGTTGAAGGAGGGGGTGAAGTCACTGAAGCTTTCTTT. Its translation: CSVEGGGEVTEAFF. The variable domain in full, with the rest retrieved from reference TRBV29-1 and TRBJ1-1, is SAVISQKPSRDICQRGTSLTIQCQVDSQVTMMFWYRQQPGQSLTLIATANQGSEATYESGFVIDKFPISRPNLTFSTLTVSNMSPEDSSIYLCSVEGGGEVTEAFFGQGTRLTVV.

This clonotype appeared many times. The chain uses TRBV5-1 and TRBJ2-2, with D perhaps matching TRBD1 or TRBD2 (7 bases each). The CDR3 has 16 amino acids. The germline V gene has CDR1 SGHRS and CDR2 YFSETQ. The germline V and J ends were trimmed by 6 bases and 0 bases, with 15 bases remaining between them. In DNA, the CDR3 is TGCGCCAGCACAGGGGGTAGCGGGCCGAACACCGGGGAGCTGTTTTTT. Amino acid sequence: CASTGGSGPNTGELFF.

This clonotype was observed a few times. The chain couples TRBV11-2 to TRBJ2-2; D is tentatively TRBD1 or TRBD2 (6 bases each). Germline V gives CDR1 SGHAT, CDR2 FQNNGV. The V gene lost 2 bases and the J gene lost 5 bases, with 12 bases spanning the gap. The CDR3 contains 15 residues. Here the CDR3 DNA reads TGTGCCAGCAGCTTATTGGGGGGCGAAACCGGGGAGCTGTTTTTT. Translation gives CASSLLGGETGELFF.

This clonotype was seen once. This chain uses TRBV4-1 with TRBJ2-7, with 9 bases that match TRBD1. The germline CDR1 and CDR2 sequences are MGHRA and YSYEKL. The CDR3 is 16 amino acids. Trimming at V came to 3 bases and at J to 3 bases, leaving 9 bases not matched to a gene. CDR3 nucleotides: TGCGCCAGCAGCCAGGATACCGGGACAGGGATCTACGAGCAGTACTTC. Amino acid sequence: CASSQDTGTGIYEQYF.